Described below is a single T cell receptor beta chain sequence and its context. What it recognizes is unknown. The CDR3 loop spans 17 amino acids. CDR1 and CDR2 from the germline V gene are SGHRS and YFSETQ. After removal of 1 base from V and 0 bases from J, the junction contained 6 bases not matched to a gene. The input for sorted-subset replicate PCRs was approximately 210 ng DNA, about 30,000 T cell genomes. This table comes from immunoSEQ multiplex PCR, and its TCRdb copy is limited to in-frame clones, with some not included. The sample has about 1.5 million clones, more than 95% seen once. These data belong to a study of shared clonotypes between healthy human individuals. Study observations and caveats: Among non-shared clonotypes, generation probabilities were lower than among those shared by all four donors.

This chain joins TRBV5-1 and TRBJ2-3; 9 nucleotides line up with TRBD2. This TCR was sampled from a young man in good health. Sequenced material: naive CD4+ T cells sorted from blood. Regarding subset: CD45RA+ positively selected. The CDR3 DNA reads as TGCGCCAGCAGCTTGACACCTAGCGGGACTAGCACAGATACGCAGTATTTT. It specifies CASSLTPSGTSTDTQYF.